This T cell receptor beta chain was documented in a study of T cell responses to AZD1222 COVID-19 vaccine. Findings and caveats of the study: Donors were mostly white British, more females; clonal diversity possibly underestimated.

J was trimmed by 5 bases and V by 5 bases; bases with no gene match: 8. CDR1 and CDR2 from the germline V gene are SEHNR and FQNEAQ (reference sequence). This CDR3 is built from 14 residues. Sequencing used immunoSEQ multiplex PCR; TCRdb keeps in-frame clones, though not all of them. The sample comprises about 83,000 clones, about 84% of which are singletons, and 8.7% rests with the top ten. For this clone: Its antigen is currently unknown.

The chain employs TRBV7-9 and TRBJ2-5; TRBD1 agrees at 7 bases. The starting material was peripheral blood, obtained on day 0 of AZD1222 vaccination. The receptor was isolated from an adult in good health. The CDR3 DNA reads TGTGCCAGCAGCCCCCGACAGGGTAGCGAGACCCAGTACTTC. Its protein product is CASSPRQGSETQYF.